Detailed here is one T cell receptor (beta chain). It has no known antigen specificity. Within one base of it there is no much larger clone, and no base qualities were kept. Each collaborating institution followed its own protocols to collect whole blood in K2EDTA tubes. For TCRbeta analysis, collaborators shipped samples as frozen whole blood, isolated PBMCs, or DNA extracted from either of those sample types. These data belong to a study of blood T cell repertoires in COVID-19 (dated by TCRdb to about 2020). A note on the overall study: Collaborator samples came from the United States, Italy and Spain and covered acute and convalescent phases of COVID-19. The material from the prospective study consisted of cDNA or gDNA derived from T cells, B-cell-depleted T cells, or PBMCs. Subjects who had been exposed to COVID-19, were actively infected with it, or had recovered from it provided the deeply sampled blood TCRbeta repertoires that made up the dataset. A freely available public database, intended as a resource for researchers studying the immune response to SARS-CoV-2, is where the repertoires were released. Samples were obtained from the ongoing ImmuneRACE study (first 160 participants) and from 1,254 subjects provided by 6 global collaborators. Sample metadata almost always included a de-identified subject ID, COVID-19 status, age in years and sex. Where available, HLA class I and class II types were taken from metadata supplied by the sample provider and were not determined by assay-based typing. Results the study describes overall, beyond this receptor: How much clinical and demographic metadata was included differed by source and by participant, and the metadata was provided uncurated.

Measured from the cysteine to the phenylalanine, the CDR3 is 14 residues long. Here the CDR3 DNA is all that survives: 42 bases in frame from base 1. The germline ends are 11 bases apart after V is trimmed by 5 bases and J by 3 bases. According to the germline V gene, CDR1 reads SGHAT and CDR2 reads FQNNGV. TCRbeta CDR3 regions were amplified from genomic DNA using the immunoSEQ Assay, a bias-controlled multiplex PCR. The original methods were these. Nucleated cell counts per sample were estimated from amplification of reference gene primers within the assay. Sequence reads were collapsed and filtered to measure the absolute abundance of every unique TCRbeta CDR3 rearrangement. Productive Simpson clonality was computed per sample as the square root of Simpson's diversity index over productive rearrangements. The table was pulled from immuneACCESS by TCRdb, which kept in-frame rearrangements only. Such tables lose some clones; where checked, under half of the loss comes from unresolved V genes, and the rest has no known cause. For V, J and clone size, that table is used; D and trimming come from the DNA. This sample has 140,000 or so clones in its table, and 80% to 90% of those were observed once. The top ten hold approximately 3% of the sample.

Sequencing input: peripheral blood. The sequence joins TRBV11-2 to TRBJ1-5; the D segment could be TRBD1, given 5 matching bases. The sequence came from a woman in her sixties or seventies with active COVID-19. CDR3 loop: CASSPEGYNQPQHF. The nucleotide sequence is TGTGCCAGCAGCCCGGAGGGGTACAATCAGCCCCAGCATTTT.